This T cell receptor beta chain was sequenced for a study of T cell responses to AZD1222 COVID-19 vaccine. The count of this clone is one. Germline values: CDR1 LGHDT, CDR2 YNNKEL (reference sequence). There are 14 residues in the CDR3. The V end was cut by 5 bases, the J end by 1 base, with 11 bases between. TCRdb's copy holds only in-frame clones and misses some; the assay was immunoSEQ multiplex PCR. The sample records 57,000 or so clones, 70% to 80% being singletons. The chain links TRBV3-1 (or the pseudogene TRBV3-2) to TRBJ1-1, with D tentatively TRBD1 (6 bases). The source was peripheral blood, collected 28 days after the second AZD1222 dose. The receptor was isolated from an adult who received the AZD1222 COVID-19 vaccine. The CDR3 loop is CASSLQGRNTEAFF. CDR3 sequence (DNA): TGTGCCAGCAGCTTACAGGGACGGAACACTGAAGCTTTCTTT.